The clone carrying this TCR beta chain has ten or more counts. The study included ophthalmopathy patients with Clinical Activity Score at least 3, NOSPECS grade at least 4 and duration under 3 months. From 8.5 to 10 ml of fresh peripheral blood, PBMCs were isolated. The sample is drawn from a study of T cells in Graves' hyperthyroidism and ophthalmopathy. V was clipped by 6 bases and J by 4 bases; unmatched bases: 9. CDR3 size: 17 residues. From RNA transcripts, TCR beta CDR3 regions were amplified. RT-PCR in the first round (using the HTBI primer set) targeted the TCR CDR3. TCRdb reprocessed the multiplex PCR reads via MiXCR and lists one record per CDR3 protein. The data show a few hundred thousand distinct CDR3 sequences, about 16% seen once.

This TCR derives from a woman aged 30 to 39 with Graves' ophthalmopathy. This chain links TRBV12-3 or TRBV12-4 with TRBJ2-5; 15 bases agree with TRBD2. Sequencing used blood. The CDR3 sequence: CASRAGTSGRIGETQYF. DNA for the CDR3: TGTGCCAGCAGGGCCGGGACTAGCGGGAGGATTGGAGAGACCCAGTACTTC.